The rows below give T cell receptor beta chains drawn from one sample of a study of blood T cell repertoires in COVID-19. Clones were read by immunoSEQ multiplex PCR, and TCRdb kept only the in-frame ones, dropping some. The sample lists roughly 200,000 clones, 65% to 85% occurring once. Input material: peripheral blood. The receptors were sampled from a woman over 75 with acute or convalescent COVID-19. Each CDR3 is given with its conserved first and last residue. Fields, in order: CDR3 protein, V gene, J gene.

CDR3 protein: CASSRGGGLETQYF
V gene: TRBV7-2
J gene: TRBJ2-5

CDR3 protein: CASAGLASLETQYF
V gene: TRBV2
J gene: TRBJ2-5

CDR3 protein: CASSPEISYGYTF
V gene: TRBV18
J gene: TRBJ1-2

CDR3 protein: CASSPTSGRYEQYF
V gene: TRBV7-2
J gene: TRBJ2-7

CDR3 protein: CASSAFDRGSYNEQFF
V gene: TRBV3-1/TRBV3-2
J gene: TRBJ2-1

CDR3 protein: CASSPRAEGTEAFF
V gene: TRBV18
J gene: TRBJ1-1

CDR3 protein: CASSQGRGRGGSETQYF
V gene: TRBV4-1
J gene: TRBJ2-5

CDR3 protein: CASSQGGAPGANVLTF
V gene: TRBV4-1
J gene: TRBJ2-6

CDR3 protein: CASLPNWPSRTSTDTQYF
V gene: TRBV19
J gene: TRBJ2-3

CDR3 protein: CASSEPRGAGSPLHF
V gene: TRBV6-1
J gene: TRBJ1-6

CDR3 protein: CASSAMEGQETQYF
V gene: TRBV9
J gene: TRBJ2-5

CDR3 protein: CASSNTGGVTEAFF
V gene: TRBV6-2/TRBV6-3
J gene: TRBJ1-1

CDR3 protein: CASSEASGQGYTDTQYF
V gene: TRBV6-1
J gene: TRBJ2-3

CDR3 protein: CASSLGLAGVEYEQYF
V gene: TRBV5-1
J gene: TRBJ2-7

CDR3 protein: CASSLNSGGMRGQYF
V gene: TRBV5-1
J gene: TRBJ2-7

CDR3 protein: CASSLQGARAAFF
V gene: TRBV5-5
J gene: TRBJ1-1